Below, one T cell receptor beta chain is given with its context. The data originate from a study of blood T cell repertoires in COVID-19. As for the study in general: From the United States, Italy and Spain came samples of acute and convalescent COVID-19. From T cells, B-cell-depleted T cells, or PBMCs came the material, which was cDNA or gDNA.

Data came from immunoSEQ multiplex PCR; TCRdb stores just in-frame clones and leaves some out. The sample includes about 100,000 clones, about 77% of them seen just once. CDR1 MNHNS and CDR2 SASEGT come from the germline V gene. V lost 3 bases to trimming and J lost 3 bases, with 11 bases between them. This CDR3 has 14 residues. The chain combines TRBV6-1 with TRBJ1-1, with D possibly matching TRBD1 (5 bases). Sequenced input: peripheral blood. The TCR originated in a woman aged 70-85 years with acute or convalescent COVID-19. The CDR3 nucleotides read TGTGCCAGCAGTGAGTGGGGGAGGGACACTGAAGCTTTCTTT. Translation gives CASSEWGRDTEAFF.